This TCR beta chain was recovered during a study of cytomegalovirus exposure and HLA in healthy donors (dated by TCRdb to about 2017). About the full investigation: In an earlier analysis of under 600 of the donors, 276 Gb of sequence data and 90 million to 120 million unique TCR beta sequences from 180 million or so T cells were reported. Genome-wide SNP genotypes for about 55% of the 666 donors were used in a later genetic analysis, which treated that subset as a discovery cohort. All discovery cohort repertoires had been generated using a single sequencing platform. Typing coverage differed by locus: A, B, C, DRB1 and DQB1 were typed in about 620-640 donors, DQA1 in roughly 510, DPA1 in approximately 610, and DPB1 in roughly 450. Donor age, sex, ethnicity and CMV serostatus were collected together with the repertoire data. The study profiled the T cell repertoires of hundreds of subjects by immunosequencing and related them to cytomegalovirus serostatus. Besides the first cohort of roughly 700 subjects, a separate validation cohort made up of over 100 different subjects was used. In an earlier analysis of 587 of the donors, high-throughput TCR beta sequencing was used to judge whether each TCR beta V gene segment behaved as functional or pseudogenic. Roughly 290 gigabases of sequencing data and around 85 million unique TCR sequences made up an early release that covered approximately 620 HLA-typed donors. Among the 398 genotyped donors, approximately 77% belonged to the genetic ancestry cluster associated with self-reported Caucasian donors. On average, 235,054 unique TCR beta nucleotide sequences were sequenced per donor among 398 genotyped donors of the cohort, with about 17% of those sequences being non-productive. High-throughput TCR immunosequencing, statistical association of individual TCRs with disease status, and machine learning were combined to predict cytomegalovirus infection status. In the later analysis, no new phenotypic data were used to find candidate immune exposures; instead, reliance was placed on TCR beta sequences and their occurrence across donors. About 5 DR-DQ haplotypes were handled as single units for association and clustering, since linkage in the cohort was strong. HLA typing included class I and class II loci at four-digit resolution. The study was designed to test whether signatures of past pathogen exposure could be identified by cataloging public T cell receptors. In a later analysis, previously published TCR beta repertoires from about 670 donors were re-analyzed and high-resolution HLA genotyping was added so that TCR occurrence patterns could be studied.

For this clone: Its antigen remains unidentified.

The cohort was made up of approximately 670 healthy bone marrow donors. At the time of sampling, every cohort member was nominally healthy, though immune exposures that went unrecorded were likely present. Of the roughly 620 cohort members, almost 300 had positive CMV serostatus and fewer than 400 had negative CMV serostatus, and CMV serostatus was not recorded for the donor. Every donor gave a peripheral blood sample, and the peripheral blood mononuclear cells from that sample were used for TCR beta sequencing. The Qiagen DNeasy Blood Extraction Kit was used to extract genomic DNA from the blood cell samples. The germline V gene (reference sequence) provides CDR1 LNHDA and CDR2 SQIVND. The CDR3 runs 15 residues from the cysteine to the phenylalanine. Only the CDR3 region is kept as DNA, spanning 45 bases read in frame from base 1. The V and J ends are trimmed by 5 bases and 7 bases, leaving 18 bases between them.

The paper's findings and limits, for the study overall: Compared with the approximately 670-donor mean, donors in an Asian-associated ancestry cluster had fewer N-insertions in productive TCRs, according to a later genetic analysis. This cohort had only TCR beta chains sequenced, and the lack of alpha or paired-chain data limited which features could be detected. A later analysis reported that several top co-occurrence clusters appeared linked to parvovirus B19, influenza, CMV and Epstein-Barr virus. The study listed 150 to 200 TCR beta chains as associated with cytomegalovirus. A later analysis associated 15,000 or so TCR beta sequences with specific HLA alleles at a false discovery rate of 0.05. Immune exposure information for the cohort was limited to CMV serostatus. Because counts were too low, about 18 rarely observed V segments, including chromosome 9 orphons, were excluded from the earlier analysis of under 650 of the donors. The authors suggested that the approach could potentially be extended to other disease states and immunological phenotypes. The sequencing pipeline was judged likely to have produced a cluster of highly shared sequence variants as a technical artifact. Because HLA typing was unavailable for some donors at each locus, only the typed subset was used in association tests. Cytomegalovirus status was reported to be diagnosed by the classifier with high specificity and sensitivity in both the original and validation cohorts. Most TCR sequences were observed very rarely across donors, whereas some public TCRs were present in many individuals. Assigning TCR associations to individual alleles was difficult when HLA alleles, especially DR and DQ, strongly co-occurred. In a later genetic analysis, a missense DCLRE1C variant was associated with V-gene and J-gene trimming of TCR beta chains, and the association was replicated in an independent cohort. Compared with equally common non-associated chains, HLA-associated TCR beta chains in a later analysis were more clonally expanded and had lower generation probabilities. According to a later analysis, TCR association rates differed among HLA loci, with DRB1 alleles showing the most associated TCRs and HLA-C alleles showing the fewest. A further reported finding was that TCR beta sequences accurately predicted the HLA-A and HLA-B alleles for most subjects in the first cohort. Three of the identified cytomegalovirus-associated TCR beta chains were confirmed in vitro to be specific for cytomegalovirus antigens. An earlier analysis of around 500 of the donors showed that most TCR beta V segments appeared in productive rearrangements either about 90% or about 30% of the time, which broadly matched IMGT annotations. In a later analysis, most CMV-associated TCR beta chains were found to appear HLA-restricted, with HLA associations seemingly driven largely by CMV exposure. Because the 87-base-pair reads could not distinguish some IMGT-functional V segments, including TRBV6-2 and TRBV6-3, those segments were excluded. Roughly uniform sequencing depth across donors was assumed in presence/absence analyses, although this assumption may not hold. Correlated functional status among segregating V segments might reflect linkage disequilibrium, but an unknown experimental factor could not be ruled out.

Preparation of the library involved the immunoSEQ multiplex PCR assay. A mixture of 60 forward primers for TCR Vbeta segments and 13 reverse primers for TCR Jbeta segments was used in the multiplex PCR. The CDR3 region of rearranged TCR beta genes was amplified from genomic DNA by a multiplex PCR assay. On the Illumina HiSeq System, the amplified TCR beta libraries were sequenced as 87-base-pair reads. On the authors' methods: A later analysis counted some 80 million unique TCR beta chains across the 500 to 850 repertoires, and roughly 9.9 million of these chains were shared by at least two donors. A nearest-neighbor algorithm error-corrected the raw reads and collapsed the reads into unique sequences, merging closely related sequences to remove PCR and sequencing errors. V, D and J gene segments were assigned by aligning CDR3 sequences to IMGT reference sequences. For a sequence to be retained, at least a six-nucleotide match to both a V gene segment and a J gene segment was required. Rearrangements were classified as productive when the CDR3 lacked stop codons and remained in frame with V and J, and all other rearrangements were classified as non-productive. CDR3 was defined by IMGT convention, running from the second conserved V-encoded cysteine to the conserved J-encoded phenylalanine. Sequences without an unambiguous match to a single V gene segment were excluded from the earlier analysis of about 630 of the donors. An earlier analysis of 587 of the donors classified V segments as functional when productive rearrangements were above 56.7% and as segregating when the standard deviation between donors was above 5%. To diagnose cytomegalovirus status from the catalog of TCR beta chain sequences, a statistical classification framework was built. In a later analysis, V and J genes were assigned by comparing TCR nucleotide sequences against IMGT/GENE-DB human TR gene sequences. The TCRdist pipeline was used in a later analysis to assign CDR3 sequences and most-parsimonious VDJ recombination scenarios. In a later analysis, every TCR beta chain was defined by the combination of its CDR3 amino acid sequence and its V-gene family, and reads without a unique V-gene family were dropped. In a later analysis, 450 to 600 highly shared, low-generation-probability nucleotide sequences were removed to address suspected cross-contamination and a sequencing artifact. For each public chain, a later analysis derived a clonal expansion index from normalized ranks of inferred template counts within each repertoire. A later analysis computed generation probabilities with a VDJ recombination model fitted to out-of-frame rearrangements, and checked the results against IGoR. In a later analysis, hypergeometric tests were used to score TCR-TCR, TCR-HLA and TCR-CMV co-occurrence, with a repertoire-size bias correction applied to TCR pairs. In a later analysis, false discovery rates were estimated by permuting HLA or CMV assignments 20 times. In a later analysis, co-occurring TCRs were grouped using DBSCAN, and TCRdist sequence similarity was added for clustering within HLA-allele-positive subsets. Repertoires with fewer than 30,000 or more than 120,000 public chains, plus five repertoires with anomalous nucleotide sharing, were excluded from co-occurrence clustering. TCRdb re-hosts the immuneACCESS table, in-frame sequences only. Its copies lack some clones; in the studies checked, an unresolved V gene accounts for under half of them, and the cause for the rest is not known. V and J calls and clone size are as listed in that table; D and trimming were resolved from the DNA. The sample table records approximately 40,000 clones. The ten largest clones represent about 6.2% of the sample.

The rearrangement combines TRBV19 with TRBJ1-5; the D region possibly corresponds to TRBD1 (6 bases align). The source of this sequence is a human donor in good health. Sequenced sample: PBMCs. In nucleotide form, the sequence is TGTGCCAGTAGTGCCAGGGGTAACCTCGGACAGCCCCAGCATTTT. Translation gives CASSARGNLGQPQHF.